The rows below give T cell receptor beta chains drawn from one sample of a study of T-cell reconstitution after alpha-beta-depleted transplantation in children. TCRdb re-derived calls from the PCR reads in MiXCR, one entry per CDR3 protein. The sample contains some 8,200 distinct CDR3 sequences, 10% to 15% of which appear only once. The sequencing used PBMCs, mostly from graft donor cells, collected 60 days after TCRalphabeta/CD19-depleted stem cell transplant. The origin of the receptors is a patient aged 2 to 9 who had a stem cell transplant for inherited bone marrow failure, so the T cells may come from the graft donor. Each CDR3 is given with its conserved first and last residue.

cdr3_aa	v_call	j_call
CASSKDRGTEAFF	TRBV12-3/TRBV12-4	TRBJ1-1
CATSRGGTNGAETQYF	TRBV15	TRBJ2-5
CASSYSFRLNQPQHF	TRBV6-2/TRBV6-3	TRBJ1-5
CASSLWGVGGSYEQYF	TRBV28	TRBJ2-7
CSARTSGSYNEQFF	TRBV20-1	TRBJ2-1
CASSLNSYPGGTF	TRBV7-9	TRBJ1-2
CSALAGGPDTQYF	TRBV20-1	TRBJ2-3
CASSAGRAGAGDTQYF	TRBV10-2	TRBJ2-3
CASSLYQSPQHF	TRBV5-6	TRBJ1-5
CSVLNFYEQYF	TRBV29-1	TRBJ2-7
CAISPGRGGRASYYEQYF	TRBV4-2	TRBJ2-7
CASSNRENGYTF	TRBV3-1	TRBJ1-2
CASSQDFQDTYNEQFF	TRBV4-3	TRBJ2-1
CASSVAWLAGGNEQFF	TRBV9	TRBJ2-1
CASGLRGREIYGYTF	TRBV5-6	TRBJ1-2
CASSPLAGAAYNEQFF	TRBV5-1	TRBJ2-1
CASSPRRSGRAREQFF	TRBV7-9	TRBJ2-1
CASSDSGGSYNEQFF	TRBV7-9	TRBJ2-1
CASSLWTGRYGYTF	TRBV7-9	TRBJ1-2
CATSSDTNTEAFF	TRBV15	TRBJ1-1
CASSPSGRNQPQHF	TRBV5-1	TRBJ1-5
CATSRDLRRELFF	TRBV15	TRBJ2-2
CASSSQTRGYNEQFF	TRBV5-4	TRBJ2-1
CASSLALGRGVYGYTF	TRBV7-8	TRBJ1-2
CASRQSGGRPNTIYF	TRBV12-3/TRBV12-4	TRBJ1-3
CSARRGAVKETQYF	TRBV20-1	TRBJ2-5
CAISEDRGRETQYF	TRBV10-3	TRBJ2-5
CASSSIQRETQYF	TRBV6-2/TRBV6-3	TRBJ2-5
CASSFPSQGGDTEAFF	TRBV5-1	TRBJ1-1
CASSFAGTSAEQFF	TRBV12-3/TRBV12-4	TRBJ2-1
CAMGPWLRGRASYYEQYF	TRBV5-2	TRBJ2-7
CASSSDGRETQYF	TRBV7-9	TRBJ2-5
CASSLSPDRRSSYEQYF	TRBV5-1	TRBJ2-7
CASSLRTGGYNEQFF	TRBV11-3	TRBJ2-1
CSARSGQGPYEQYF	TRBV20-1	TRBJ2-7
CSARNILGPYLF	TRBV20-1	TRBJ2-3
CASSLGGRGSGSETQYF	TRBV7-2	TRBJ2-5
CASSLQGTSEQYF	TRBV11-2	TRBJ2-7
CTSSQDTENGPETQYF	TRBV1	TRBJ2-5
CASSLQGSYGYTF	TRBV5-6	TRBJ1-2